This TCR delta chain is from a study of gamma-delta chains in newborns, infants, children. Study overall: Microbial exposure reportedly drives polyclonal innate γδ T cell expansion after birth.

TCRdb fed the reads to CATT. The profile shows about 4,200 delta-chain clones, roughly 15% of them singletons. The CDR3 spans 19 residues. Trimming pared 4 bases from V and 5 bases from J, leaving 31 bases between. Germline V gene lookup returns CDR1 GEAIGNYY and CDR2 EKD. The chain joins TRDV2 to TRDJ1; TRDD3 might be the D (6 bases). TCRdb records no J gene; here it was assigned by comparing the DNA to germline. This TCR was sampled from a child who was a newborn, infant or young child, either healthy, febrile or measles-vaccinated (not recorded which). The sample comprised blood. The CDR3 coding sequence is TGTGCCTGTGATCCACGTCTCACCGTACTGGGTGATACATCTGATAAACTCATCTTT. Translation gives CACDPRLTVLGDTSDKLIF.